Listed below are T cell receptor beta chains from one sample, sequenced in a study of blood T cell repertoires in COVID-19. Generated by immunoSEQ multiplex PCR, the TCRdb table keeps only in-frame clones and is missing some. The data hold around 14,000 clones, with 80% to 90% observed a single time. The source material was peripheral blood. These receptors all come from a human donor in a cohort sampled during active COVID-19. The CDR3 runs from the conserved cysteine through the conserved F or W. The D gene is left open where the match is weak. The size field is filled for only some rows; it gives once, few, many or a size class.

j_call | clone_size | d_call | v_call | cdr3_aa | cdr3_nt
TRBJ2-7 | - | - | TRBV28 | CASKPGGTYEQYF | TGTGCCAGCAAGCCAGGGGGGACCTACGAGCAGTACTTC
TRBJ1-5 | - | TRBD1 | TRBV24-1 | CATSTGDRGDNQPQHF | TGTGCCACCAGTACAGGGGACAGGGGGGACAATCAGCCCCAGCATTTT
TRBJ1-3 | - | - | TRBV19 | CASSTGTSGNTIYF | TGTGCCAGTAGCACAGGAACCTCTGGAAACACCATATATTTT
TRBJ2-1 | - | TRBD2 | TRBV11-3 | CASSRLAGNEQFF | TGTGCCAGCAGCAGGCTAGCGGGAAACGAGCAGTTCTTC
TRBJ1-5 | - | TRBD1 | TRBV2 | CASSRDRGSNQPQHF | TGTGCCAGCAGTCGGGACAGGGGGAGCAATCAGCCCCAGCATTTT
TRBJ1-4 | once | - | TRBV5-1 | CASSTGFNEKLFF | TGCGCCAGCAGTACGGGATTTAATGAAAAACTGTTTTTT
TRBJ1-3 | - | - | TRBV28 | CASNPAGTGNTIYF | TGTGCCAGCAACCCGGCAGGGACTGGAAACACCATATATTTT
TRBJ2-2 | - | - | TRBV7-3 | CASSLGAGLTGELFF | TGTGCCAGCAGCTTAGGGGCAGGGTTAACCGGGGAGCTGTTTTTT
TRBJ2-2 | - | TRBD2 | TRBV27 | CASSLLAGVNTGELFF | TGTGCCAGCAGTTTGCTAGCGGGGGTAAACACCGGGGAGCTGTTTTTT
TRBJ2-3 | - | TRBD2 | TRBV7-2 | CASSPTSGRAADTQYF | TGTGCCAGCAGCCCAACTAGCGGGAGGGCCGCAGATACGCAGTATTTT
TRBJ1-1 | - | - | TRBV12-3/TRBV12-4 | CASSRVGNTEAFF | TGTGCCAGCTCCCGGGTAGGGAACACTGAAGCTTTCTTT
TRBJ2-2 | - | - | TRBV9 | CASSGKRFVNTGELFF | TGTGCCAGCAGCGGGAAGAGGTTTGTGAACACCGGGGAGCTGTTTTTT
TRBJ1-3 | - | - | TRBV5-1 | CASSSTGFGNTIYF | TGCGCCAGCAGCTCGACAGGCTTCGGAAACACCATATATTTT
TRBJ2-2 | - | TRBD1 | TRBV6-6 | CASSGTGTGTGELFF | TGTGCCAGCAGCGGGACAGGGACGGGCACCGGGGAGCTGTTTTTT
TRBJ1-2 | - | TRBD1 | TRBV18 | CASSRGTAVTNYGYTF | TGTGCCAGCTCACGGGGGACAGCCGTTACTAACTATGGCTACACCTTC
TRBJ1-1 | - | - | TRBV28 | CASQGSGEMNTEAFF | TGTGCTTCCCAGGGAAGCGGGGAGATGAACACTGAAGCTTTCTTT
TRBJ2-3 | - | TRBD2 | TRBV3-1/TRBV3-2 | CASSQGLAGGYTQYF | TGTGCCAGCAGCCAAGGGCTAGCGGGAGGGTATACGCAGTATTTT
TRBJ1-1 | - | TRBD1 | TRBV7-9 | CASSATRGQVNTEAFF | TGTGCCAGCAGCGCAACGAGGGGACAGGTTAACACTGAAGCTTTCTTT